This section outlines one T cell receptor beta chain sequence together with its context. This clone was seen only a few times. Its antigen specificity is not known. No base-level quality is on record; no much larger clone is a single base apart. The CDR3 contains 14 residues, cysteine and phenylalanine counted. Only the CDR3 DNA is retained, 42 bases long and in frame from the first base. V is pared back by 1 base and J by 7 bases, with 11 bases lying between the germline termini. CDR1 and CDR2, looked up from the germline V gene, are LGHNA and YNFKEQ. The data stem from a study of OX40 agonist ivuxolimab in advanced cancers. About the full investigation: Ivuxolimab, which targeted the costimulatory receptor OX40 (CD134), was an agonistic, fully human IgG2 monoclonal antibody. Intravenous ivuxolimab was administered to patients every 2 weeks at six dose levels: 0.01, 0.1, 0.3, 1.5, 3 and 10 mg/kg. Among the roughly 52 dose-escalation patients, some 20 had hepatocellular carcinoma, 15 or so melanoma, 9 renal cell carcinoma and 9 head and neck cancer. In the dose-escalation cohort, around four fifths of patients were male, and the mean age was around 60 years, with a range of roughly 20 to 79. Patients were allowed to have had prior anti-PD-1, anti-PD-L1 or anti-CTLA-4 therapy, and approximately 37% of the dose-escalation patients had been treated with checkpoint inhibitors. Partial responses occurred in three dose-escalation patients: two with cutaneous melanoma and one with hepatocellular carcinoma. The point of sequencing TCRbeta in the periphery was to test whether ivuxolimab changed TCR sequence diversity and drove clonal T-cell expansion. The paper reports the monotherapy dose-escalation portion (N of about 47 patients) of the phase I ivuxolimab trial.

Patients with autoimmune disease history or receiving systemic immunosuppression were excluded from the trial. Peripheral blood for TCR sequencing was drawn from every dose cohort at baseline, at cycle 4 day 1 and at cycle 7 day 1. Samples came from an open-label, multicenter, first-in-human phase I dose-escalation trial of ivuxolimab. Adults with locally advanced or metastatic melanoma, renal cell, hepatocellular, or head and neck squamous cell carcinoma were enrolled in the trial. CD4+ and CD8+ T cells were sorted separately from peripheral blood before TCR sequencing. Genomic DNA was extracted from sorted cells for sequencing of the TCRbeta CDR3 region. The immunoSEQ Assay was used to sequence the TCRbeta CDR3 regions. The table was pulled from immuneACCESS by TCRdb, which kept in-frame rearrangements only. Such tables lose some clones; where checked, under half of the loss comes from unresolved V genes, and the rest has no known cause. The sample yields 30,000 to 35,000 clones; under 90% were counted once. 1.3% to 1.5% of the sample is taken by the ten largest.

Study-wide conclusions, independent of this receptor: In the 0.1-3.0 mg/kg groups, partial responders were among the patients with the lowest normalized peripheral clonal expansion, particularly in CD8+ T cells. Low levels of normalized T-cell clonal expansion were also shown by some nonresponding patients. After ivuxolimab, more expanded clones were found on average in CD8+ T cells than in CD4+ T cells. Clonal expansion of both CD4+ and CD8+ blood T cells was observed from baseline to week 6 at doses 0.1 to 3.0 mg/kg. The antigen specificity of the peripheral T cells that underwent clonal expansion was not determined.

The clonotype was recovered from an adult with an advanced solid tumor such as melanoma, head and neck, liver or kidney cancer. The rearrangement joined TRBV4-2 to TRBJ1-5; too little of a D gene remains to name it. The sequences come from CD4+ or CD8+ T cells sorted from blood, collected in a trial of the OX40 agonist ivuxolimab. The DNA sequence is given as TGTGCCAGCAGCCAAGTTCCGATACTACAGCCCCAGCATTTT. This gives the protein CASSQVPILQPQHF.